The rows below give T cell receptor beta chains drawn from one sample of a study of OX40 agonist ivuxolimab in advanced cancers. Profiling relied on immunoSEQ multiplex PCR, and the TCRdb table lists in-frame clones only, not all of them. The sample has roughly 70,000 clones; 65% to 90% are singletons. Material: CD4+ or CD8+ T cells sorted from blood, obtained in a trial of the OX40 agonist ivuxolimab. These receptors came from an adult with an advanced solid tumor such as melanoma, head and neck, liver or kidney cancer. The CDR3 runs from the conserved cysteine through the conserved F or W. A D gene is named only where the DNA matches it firmly. The size field is filled for only some rows; it gives once, few, many or a size class.

TRBD2,-,TRBV6-5,TRBJ2-2,CASRTGTSVAGELFF,TGTGCCAGCAGGACCGGGACTAGCGTTGCTGGGGAGCTGTTTTTT
-,-,TRBV19,TRBJ2-1,CASTIPGSYNEQFF,TGTGCCAGTACCATCCCTGGCTCCTACAATGAGCAGTTCTTC
TRBD1,-,TRBV7-2,TRBJ2-5,CASSLVTGTEETQYF,TGTGCCAGCAGCTTAGTCACCGGGACAGAAGAGACCCAGTACTTC
-,few,TRBV4-2,TRBJ2-5,CASSQEGLDQETQYF,TGTGCCAGCAGCCAAGAAGGGCTAGATCAAGAGACCCAGTACTTC
-,-,TRBV11-3,TRBJ2-1,CASSFGGAFNEQFF,TGTGCCAGCAGCTTCGGGGGAGCGTTCAATGAGCAGTTCTTC
TRBD1,many,TRBV7-9,TRBJ1-4,CASSSRTGPVEKLFF,TGTGCCAGCAGCTCACGGACAGGGCCAGTTGAAAAACTGTTTTTT
-,-,TRBV28,TRBJ1-2,CASSPGPIYGYTF,TGTGCCAGCAGTCCAGGGCCTATCTATGGCTACACCTTC
-,-,TRBV28,TRBJ2-7,CASSLGQLGPYEQYF,TGTGCCAGCAGTTTGGGACAACTCGGGCCCTACGAGCAGTACTTC
-,-,TRBV6-5,TRBJ1-2,CASSYRGAGAILGYTF,TGTGCCAGCAGTTACAGGGGGGCAGGGGCTATCCTAGGCTACACCTTC
TRBD1,-,TRBV19,TRBJ2-1,CASSFLHRDREYNEQFF,TGTGCCAGTAGTTTCTTACACCGGGACAGGGAATACAATGAGCAGTTCTTC
-,-,TRBV19,TRBJ2-3,CASTPEPGTQGTQYF,TGTGCCAGTACCCCAGAACCCGGCACACAAGGTACGCAGTATTTT
-,-,TRBV7-2,TRBJ2-7,CASSLSGHQSYEQYF,TGTGCCAGCAGCTTATCGGGACACCAATCCTACGAGCAGTACTTC
TRBD1,-,TRBV19,TRBJ1-5,CASTPGQGHQPQHF,TGTGCCAGTACCCCGGGACAGGGCCATCAGCCCCAGCATTTT
-,-,TRBV5-1,TRBJ2-7,CASSWGSEEQYF,TGCGCCAGCAGCTGGGGGTCAGAAGAGCAGTACTTC
-,-,TRBV11-3,TRBJ1-3,CASSLGAGNTIYF,TGTGCCAGCAGCTTAGGAGCTGGAAACACCATATATTTT
-,-,TRBV28,TRBJ1-4,CASSLGGVGWSEKLFF,TGTGCCAGCAGTTTAGGTGGGGTAGGATGGAGTGAAAAACTGTTTTTT
-,-,TRBV6-6,TRBJ1-1,CASKWTNTEAFF,TGTGCCAGCAAATGGACCAACACTGAAGCTTTCTTT
-,-,TRBV7-9,TRBJ2-5,CASSRQGGEETQYF,TGTGCCAGCAGCAGACAGGGAGGCGAAGAGACCCAGTACTTC
-,-,TRBV29-1,TRBJ2-2,CSVVLGPGTGELFF,TGCAGCGTTGTGCTGGGCCCCGGCACCGGGGAGCTGTTTTTT
-,-,TRBV5-6,TRBJ1-4,CASSDNSEGSEKLFF,TGTGCCAGCAGCGATAATTCAGAGGGAAGTGAAAAACTGTTTTTT
TRBD1,-,TRBV27,TRBJ2-5,CASSSRTGRETQYF,TGTGCCAGCAGTTCCCGGACAGGGAGAGAGACCCAGTACTTC
-,-,TRBV11-2,TRBJ2-1,CASSLVQVASNEQFF,TGTGCCAGCAGCTTAGTGCAGGTAGCATCCAATGAGCAGTTCTTC
-,-,TRBV30,TRBJ1-4,CAWSERLSATNEKLFF,TGTGCCTGGAGTGAAAGACTGAGTGCAACTAATGAAAAACTGTTTTTT
-,-,TRBV5-1,TRBJ2-4,CASSLRGDIQYF,TGCGCCAGCAGCTTGAGGGGGGACATTCAGTACTTC
TRBD2,-,TRBV7-9,TRBJ2-7,CASSLSGSIVYEQYF,TGTGCCAGCAGCCTTAGCGGGAGTATTGTTTACGAGCAGTACTTC
TRBD2,-,TRBV30,TRBJ2-5,CAWSVLSGGPGKTQYF,TGTGCCTGGAGTGTACTATCGGGAGGGCCTGGGAAGACCCAGTACTTC